One sample yielded the 5 T cell receptor beta chains listed below, sequenced in a study of T-cell reconstitution after alpha-beta-depleted transplantation in children. Unique molecular identifiers were built into the TCRbeta library. Via MiXCR, TCRdb re-called the PCR reads, giving one row per CDR3 protein. The sample has fewer than 550,000 distinct CDR3 sequences, about 10% seen once. Source: PBMCs, mostly from graft donor cells, taken 180 days after TCRalphabeta/CD19-depleted stem cell transplant. The source of these receptors is a female patient younger than 10 who had a stem cell transplant for aplastic anemia, so the T cells may come from the graft donor.

This chain joins TRBV4-3 and TRBJ2-1, with D hard to call. Looked up from germline, CDR1 is LGHNA and CDR2 is YSLEER. The CDR3 spans 13 residues. Trimming pared 0 bases from V and 7 bases from J, leaving 7 bases between. The CDR3 DNA follows: TGCGCCAGCAGCCAAGATCCCTTTAATGAGCAGTTCTTC. It codes for CASSQDPFNEQFF.

The table lists this clonotype with many counts. The gene calls are TRBV5-1 and TRBJ2-5, with D possibly matching TRBD1 (5 bases). The V and J ends lost 1 base and 6 bases respectively, with 10 bases between them. CDR1 is SGHRS, CDR2 YFSETQ, per germline. There are 13 residues in the CDR3. In nucleotides, the CDR3 is TGCGCCAGCAGCTTGCTCCAGGGCCAGACCCAGTACTTC. Its protein product is CASSLLQGQTQYF. Variable domain in full (rest from reference TRBV5-1 and TRBJ2-5): KAGVTQTPRYLIKTRGQQVTLSCSPISGHRSVSWYQQTPGQGLQFLFEYFSETQRNKGNFPGRFSGRQFSNSRSEMNVSTLELGDSALYLCASSLLQGQTQYFGPGTRLLVL.

This clonotype appeared a few times. The J gene is TRBJ2-7, the V gene TRBV9; TRBD1 aligns across 7 bases. The CDR3 covers 13 residues. Trimming removed 4 bases from V and 6 bases from J; junction bases left unmatched: 7. Germline V CDR1 and CDR2: SGDLS, YYNGEE. DNA for the CDR3: TGTGCCAGCAGCTCACAGACAGGGACCGAGCAGTACTTC. Translating it yields CASSSQTGTEQYF.

This clonotype was observed a few times. This chain connects TRBV20-1 to TRBJ2-3, with D perhaps being TRBD1 or TRBD2 (5 bases each). V was trimmed by 7 bases and J by 1 base, leaving 9 bases between them. CDR3 length: 12 amino acids. Looked up from germline, CDR1 is DFQATT and CDR2 is SNEGSKA (reference sequence). The CDR3 DNA reads as TGCAGTGTACCGGGACGCACAGATACGCAGTATTTT. As protein: CSVPGRTDTQYF.

This clonotype was found a few times. This rearrangement joins TRBV6-5 to TRBJ2-3; D is ambiguous. The CDR3 runs 14 residues. Germline V gene sequence: CDR1 MNHEY, CDR2 SVGAGI. The ends were cut back, 0 bases at V and 2 bases at J, with 6 bases in the middle. In nucleotides, the CDR3 is TGTGCCAGCAGTTACTCGCGGATCACAGATACGCAGTATTTT. Amino acids: CASSYSRITDTQYF.